One sample yielded the 2 T cell receptor beta chains listed below, sequenced in a study of T cell responses to AZD1222 COVID-19 vaccine. The table came from immunoSEQ multiplex PCR; TCRdb's copy has only in-frame clones and leaves some out. The repertoire consists of 95,000 to 100,000 clones, with 88% occurring once and the leading ten covering 15% to 20%. The sample in question was peripheral blood, obtained 28 days after the second AZD1222 dose. These receptors all stem from an adult who received the AZD1222 COVID-19 vaccine.

The gene calls are TRBV4-2 and TRBJ1-2; a possible D gene is TRBD1 (5 bases). Germline-derived CDR1 and CDR2 are LGHNA and YNFKEQ. V gave up 3 bases and J gave up 0 bases, with 8 bases separating them. The CDR3 is 14 residues long. In DNA form, the CDR3 reads TGTGCCAGCAGCCAGGGGCGTACTAACTATGGCTACACCTTC. It encodes CASSQGRTNYGYTF.

Here the CDR3 DNA reads TGTGCCAGCAGTTCAGCGACAGGGGGGTGGTCACCCCTCCACTTT. This encodes CASSSATGGWSPLHF. The chain uses TRBV28 and TRBJ1-6, with 9 positions matching TRBD1. Germline V gene data show CDR1 as MDHEN and CDR2 as SYDVKM. V was pared by 4 bases and J by 10 bases, with 8 bases of the junction left unmatched. The CDR3 spans 15 residues.